The next 8 T cell receptor beta chains were all read from a single sample in a study of blood T cell repertoires in COVID-19 (TCRdb year 2020). The library was produced with the immunoSEQ multiplex PCR assay. The source is immuneACCESS, and TCRdb retained only in-frame sequences with V and J called. Part of the clones is not carried over; for the studies checked, unresolved V genes explain less than half of this, and the remainder is unexplained. The sample table holds roughly 500,000 clones, of which 88% were seen once. The ten largest clones represent less than 2% of the sample. Sequencing was performed on PBMCs or T cells enriched from blood (not recorded which). These receptors all stem from a woman aged 40 to 50 who had recovered from COVID-19.

The chain combines TRBV2 with TRBJ2-7; a possible D gene is TRBD1 (6 bases). Deletions cut 5 bases from V and 2 bases from J, with 16 bases between. Germline CDR1 and CDR2: SNHLY and FYNNEI. The CDR3 is 15 amino acids. In DNA form, the CDR3 reads TGTGCCAGCAGTATACGGACAGACGAGGCCTACGAGCAGTACTTC. Translation gives CASSIRTDEAYEQYF.

This chain links TRBV6-5 with TRBJ1-2, with TRBD1 matching 8 bases. V shed 1 base and J 8 bases; nucleotides not matched to a gene: 9. Germline loops: CDR1 MNHEY, CDR2 SVGAGI. This CDR3 contains 15 residues. For the CDR3, the DNA is TGTGCCAGCAGTTACTACCCCCGACAGGGGAAGGGCTACACCTTC. It is translated as CASSYYPRQGKGYTF.

The chain links TRBV10-1 to TRBJ2-7; 10 bases are a match to TRBD2. J was trimmed by 2 bases and V by 4 bases; bases with no gene match: 11. The CDR3 sequence is 17 residues long. CDR1 WNHNN and CDR2 SYGVQD come from the germline V gene (reference sequence). The DNA for the CDR3 is TGCGCCAGCAGTGCTGCGTTGACGGGGACTAGCGCCTACGAGCAGTACTTC. This codes for CASSAALTGTSAYEQYF.

The CDR3 region has the DNA TGTGCCAGCAGCTTACAGGGGAGTAGCAATGAGCAGTTCTTC. This gives the protein CASSLQGSSNEQFF. This chain links TRBV5-4 with TRBJ2-1; 7 nucleotides align to TRBD1. The CDR3 contains 14 residues. Germline values: CDR1 SGHNT, CDR2 YYREEE (reference sequence). With 2 bases clipped from V and 6 bases from J, the junction kept 5 bases outside the gene matches.

V usage is TRBV2 and J usage is TRBJ2-1; 12 nucleotides line up with TRBD2. V shed 4 bases and J 10 bases; nucleotides not matched to a gene: 5. This CDR3 has 14 amino acids. Germline V gene lookup returns CDR1 SNHLY and CDR2 FYNNEI. The CDR3 protein is CASSGLAGVQEQFF. CDR3 nucleotides: TGTGCCAGCAGTGGACTAGCGGGAGTACAGGAGCAGTTCTTC.

The chain recombines TRBV6-5 with TRBJ1-3, with 9 nucleotides matching TRBD1. The CDR3 loop spans 15 amino acids. V shed 7 bases and J 4 bases; nucleotides not matched to a gene: 8. The germline CDR1 and CDR2 sequences are MNHEY and SVGAGI. The CDR3 DNA is TGTGCCAGCAAGACAGGGGGAAATGGGGGAAACACCATATATTTT. It specifies CASKTGGNGGNTIYF.

This sequence joins TRBV6-5 and TRBJ1-5, with TRBD1 matching over 10 bases. V shed 5 bases and J 1 base; nucleotides not matched to a gene: 2. From germline, CDR1 is MNHEY and CDR2 SVGAGI. This CDR3 has 15 amino acids. The CDR3 coding sequence is TGTGCCAGCAGTCGACAGGGGGCCAGCAATCAGCCCCAGCATTTT. Translation gives CASSRQGASNQPQHF.

This rearrangement joins TRBV5-6 to TRBJ1-2; D is perhaps TRBD1 (5 bases). There are 12 residues in the CDR3. Trimming took off 3 bases at V and 14 bases at J, with 17 bases between the two ends. Germline assignment: CDR1 SGHDT and CDR2 YYEEEE. CDR3 protein: CASSSGTRRETF. The CDR3 DNA reads as TGTGCCAGCAGCTCCGGGACGCGGCGGGAGACCTTC.